The 21 T cell receptor beta chains reported below all come from one sample, sequenced in a study of spatial heterogeneity in lung cancer (dated by TCRdb to about 2019). The time point label for this specimen denotes: sample taken at primary tumor resection. Without any cell sorting, TCR sequencing was performed on whole RNA extracted either from tumor and nontumor lung tissue or from cryopreserved PBMC samples. The receptor library was made with 5' RACE. For sequencing, a NextSeq 500 was employed. TCRdb applied fastp at Q25 and MiXCR to the public reads, then kept only in-frame beta chains. Rows matching on CDR3 protein sequence are summarized as one entry with the most common DNA and genes. Across this sample there are more than 65,000 distinct CDR3 sequences, with 10% to 15% seen only once. Around 4.3% of the sample belongs to the ten largest clones. Sample: PBMCs, taken at surgery. These receptors were collected from a male donor with early-stage non-small cell lung cancer.

The chain carries TRBV5-1 and TRBJ1-2; the D is unclear. This CDR3 has 15 residues. Looked up from germline, CDR1 is SGHRS and CDR2 is YFSETQ. Trimming stripped 0 bases from V and 6 bases from J, with 15 bases between. CDR3: CASSLADDGSNGYTF. Written as DNA, the CDR3 is TGCGCCAGCAGCTTGGCCGACGACGGGAGCAATGGCTACACCTTC.

This chain links TRBV10-3 with TRBJ2-2; unclear D gene. There are 15 residues in the CDR3. V was trimmed by 0 bases and J by 1 base, leaving 6 bases between them. CDR1 ENHRY and CDR2 SYGVKD come from the germline V gene. The CDR3 bases are TGTGCCATCAGTGAGTCGGAAAGGAACACCGGGGAGCTGTTTTTT. As protein: CAISESERNTGELFF.

The chain carries TRBV7-8 and TRBJ2-5; 9 bases are shared with TRBD1. Germline V CDR1 and CDR2: SGHVS, FQNEAQ. The V segment lost 3 bases and the J segment 2 bases; nucleotides outside the gene matches: 7. The CDR3 has 16 residues. Written as DNA, the CDR3 is TGTGCCAGCAGCTTCCCTGACAGGGGGGGGCAAGAGACCCAGTACTTC. Protein product: CASSFPDRGGQETQYF.

This clonotype appeared many times. The gene calls are TRBV11-2 and TRBJ2-7; a weak D match, TRBD1 (5 bases). The germline V and J ends were trimmed by 0 bases and 5 bases, with 11 bases remaining between them. The CDR3 has 14 amino acids. Looked up from germline, CDR1 is SGHAT and CDR2 is FQNNGV. The CDR3 here is CASSLEGVFNEQYF. The CDR3 nucleotides are TGTGCCAGCAGCTTAGAAGGGGTTTTCAACGAGCAGTACTTC.

This clonotype appeared a few times. The chain is built from TRBV19 and TRBJ2-1; 10 bases map to TRBD2. V lost 4 bases and J lost 1; bases outside the gene matches: 1. Germline values: CDR1 LNHDA, CDR2 SQIVND (reference sequence). The CDR3 length is 15 residues. The CDR3 protein is CASSTAGGSYNEQFF. The DNA of the CDR3 is TGTGCCAGTAGTACAGCGGGAGGGTCCTACAATGAGCAGTTCTTC.

V is TRBV6-1 and J is TRBJ1-6; no definite D call. The CDR3 runs to 17 residues. From germline, CDR1 is MNHNS and CDR2 SASEGT. The ends were cut back, 6 bases at V and 0 bases at J, with 15 bases in the middle. CDR3 sequence (DNA): TGTGCCAGCAGGGGTGGACGGGAGAGCTCCTATAATTCACCCCTCCACTTT. Translated, it gives CASRGGRESSYNSPLHF.

This clonotype was counted at least ten times. The chain links TRBV14 to TRBJ2-7; 8 positions agree with TRBD1. This CDR3 is 18 amino acids long. In germline, CDR1 is SGHDN, CDR2 FVKESK. After removal of 2 bases from V and 0 bases from J, the junction contained 12 bases not matched to a gene. CDR3 DNA sequence: TGTGCCAGCAGCCAACTTGTTCCACAGGGGGGAAGCTCCTACGAGCAGTACTTC. It codes for CASSQLVPQGGSSYEQYF.

This chain uses TRBV3-1 with TRBJ2-1, with TRBD2 identical over 10 bases. From germline, CDR1 is LGHDT and CDR2 YNNKEL (reference sequence). V lost 4 bases and J lost 7; bases outside the gene matches: 4. There are 14 residues in the CDR3. CDR3 sequence reads: CASSPGTSVNEQFF. The CDR3 DNA is TGTGCCAGCAGCCCCGGGACTAGCGTAAATGAGCAGTTCTTC.

In the case of this clonotype: One end of the junction fails to match germline, which may point to a read error. The rearrangement links TRBV20-1 to TRBJ1-1; TRBD1 might be the D (6 bases). Per the germline V gene, CDR1 is DFQATT and CDR2 is SNEGSKA (reference sequence). The CDR3 runs 14 residues. For the CDR3, the DNA is TGCAGTGCTAGAGGGGGAGGGAGGGACACTGAAGCTTCCTTT. Translated: CSARGGGRDTEASF.

The table lists this clonotype with a few counts. The chain employs TRBV7-3 and TRBJ2-1; tentative D call: TRBD2 (5 bases). V shed 5 bases and J shed 6 bases, with 11 bases lying between them. Germline-derived CDR1 and CDR2 are SGHTA and FQGTGA. The CDR3 has 13 amino acids. CDR3 protein: CASSAGQLNEQFF. In DNA form, the CDR3 reads TGTGCCAGCAGCGCGGGTCAGCTCAATGAGCAGTTCTTC.

In its sample, this clonotype was seen many times. The chain employs TRBV12-5 and TRBJ2-2, with D tentatively TRBD1 (5 bases). V lost 6 bases and J lost 5, with 10 bases in between. CDR1 and CDR2 from the germline V gene are LGHNT and FRNRAP. The CDR3 runs 13 residues. This CDR3 reads CASGIRVTGELFF. CDR3 bases: TGTGCTAGTGGGATCAGGGTTACCGGGGAGCTGTTTTTT.

This clonotype was counted between two and nine times. CDR3 in amino acids: CASAPDREDTEAFF. The CDR3 DNA sequence: TGCGCCAGCGCCCCGGACAGGGAAGACACTGAAGCTTTCTTT. The rearrangement joins TRBV5-1 to TRBJ1-1, with 8 bases identical to TRBD1. Germline CDR1 and CDR2: SGHRS and YFSETQ. CDR3 length: 14 amino acids. J was trimmed by 3 bases and V by 7 bases; bases with no gene match: 8.

This clonotype was observed a handful of times. The genes are TRBV24-1 and TRBJ1-2, with D possibly being TRBD1 (6 bases). Trimming took off 4 bases at V and 0 bases at J, with 11 bases between the two ends. CDR3 size: 15 residues. Germline V gene data show CDR1 as KGHDR and CDR2 as SFDVKD. In DNA, the CDR3 is TGTGCCACCAGTGACCCCGACAGGTCTAACTATGGCTACACCTTC. It encodes CATSDPDRSNYGYTF.

This clonotype was counted only a few times. The chain couples TRBV7-9 to TRBJ2-1, with 7 positions matching TRBD2. V dropped 5 bases and J dropped 8; count of bases not matched to a gene: 15. Germline V lookup: CDR1 SEHNR, CDR2 FQNEAQ (reference sequence). The CDR3 has 16 residues. The CDR3 sequence is CASSPPTGGWDDEQFF. The CDR3 DNA reads TGTGCCAGCAGCCCCCCGACCGGGGGGTGGGACGATGAGCAGTTCTTC.

The V gene is TRBV23-1, the J gene TRBJ2-7; D unclear. TRBV23-1 is assigned to the ORF class and has an uncertain function. V gave up 4 bases and J gave up 4 bases, with 17 bases separating them. This CDR3 contains 15 residues. The CDR3 sequence: CASSPNKSLIYEQYF. Here the CDR3 DNA reads TGCGCCAGCAGTCCAAACAAGAGTCTAATATACGAGCAGTACTTC.

The sample holds many counts of this clonotype. This chain joins TRBV12-3 or TRBV12-4 and TRBJ1-1, with D tentatively TRBD1 (5 bases). Trimming took 3 bases from V and 5 from J, leaving 13 bases between them. The CDR3 extends over 14 amino acids. The CDR3 DNA follows: TGTGCCAGCAGTTTGGTGGCAGGGACGACTGAAGCTTTCTTT. Translated: CASSLVAGTTEAFF.

This clonotype was seen more than once but under ten times. J is TRBJ1-6 and V is TRBV5-5; D uncertain. Germline CDR1 and CDR2: SGHKS and YYEKEE (reference sequence). V lost 4 bases and J lost 1, with 9 bases in between. The CDR3 is made up of 15 amino acids. The CDR3 DNA reads TGTGCCAGCAGCCGAGGGTTTTCCTATAATTCACCCCTCCACTTT. Translating gives CASSRGFSYNSPLHF. Together with reference TRBV5-5 and TRBJ1-6, the CDR3 gives the full variable domain: DAGVTQSPTHLIKTRGQQVTLRCSPISGHKSVSWYQQVLGQGPQFIFQYYEKEERGRGNFPDRFSARQFPNYSSELNVNALLLGDSALYLCASSRGFSYNSPLHFGNGTRLTVT.

This clonotype turned up a few times. The chain links TRBV6-2 or TRBV6-3 to TRBJ2-5, with 7 nucleotides matching TRBD2. V was pared by 6 bases and J by 4 bases, with 11 bases of the junction left unmatched. This CDR3 is 15 amino acids long. The germline V gene encodes CDR1 MNHEY and CDR2 SVGEGT. CDR3 sequence reads: CASSPGAGRGETQYF. Written as DNA, the CDR3 is TGTGCCAGCAGCCCCGGAGCGGGGAGGGGAGAGACCCAGTACTTC.

At least ten counts were recorded for this clonotype. The V and J genes are TRBV2 and TRBJ2-1; D is uncertain. The V and J ends lost 6 bases and 4 bases respectively, with 4 bases between them. The CDR3 spans 11 residues. CDR1 is SNHLY and CDR2 is FYNNEI in the germline V gene. The chain's CDR3 is CASRRYNEQFF. For the CDR3, the DNA is TGTGCCAGCAGACGGTACAATGAGCAGTTCTTC.

The chain has TRBV12-3 or TRBV12-4 and TRBJ1-5; 7 bases are a match to TRBD1. Losses at the gene ends were 3 bases for V and 11 bases for J; bases not matched to a gene: 16. CDR3 length: 16 amino acids. The CDR3 loop is CASSFLGQGGRSAQHF. For the CDR3, the DNA is TGTGCCAGCAGTTTTCTCGGCCAGGGGGGAAGGTCGGCCCAGCATTTT.

The rearrangement links TRBV5-1 to TRBJ2-1, with TRBD2 as a possible D gene (7 bases). V dropped 4 bases and J dropped 9 bases, with 14 bases sitting between them. The germline V gene has CDR1 SGHRS and CDR2 YFSETQ. The CDR3 loop spans 13 amino acids. The DNA for the CDR3 is TGCGCCAGCAGCCGGACTAGGGGGGCTGAGCAGTTCTTC. Protein: CASSRTRGAEQFF.